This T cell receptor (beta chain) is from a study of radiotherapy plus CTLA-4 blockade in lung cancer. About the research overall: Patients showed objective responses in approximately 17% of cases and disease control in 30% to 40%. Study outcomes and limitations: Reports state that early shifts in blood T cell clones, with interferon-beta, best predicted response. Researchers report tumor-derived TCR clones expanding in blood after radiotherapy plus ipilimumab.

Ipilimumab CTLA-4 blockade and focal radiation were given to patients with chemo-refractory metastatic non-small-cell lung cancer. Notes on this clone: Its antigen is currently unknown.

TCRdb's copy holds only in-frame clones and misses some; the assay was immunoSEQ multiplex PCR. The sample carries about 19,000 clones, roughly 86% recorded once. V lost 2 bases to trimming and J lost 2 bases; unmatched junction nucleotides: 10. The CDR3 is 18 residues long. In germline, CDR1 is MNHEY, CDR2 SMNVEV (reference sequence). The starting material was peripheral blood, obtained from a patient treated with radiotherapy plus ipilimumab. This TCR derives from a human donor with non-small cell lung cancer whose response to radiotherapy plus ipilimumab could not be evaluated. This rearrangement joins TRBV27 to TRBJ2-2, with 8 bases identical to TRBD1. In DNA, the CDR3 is TGTGCCAGCAGTTTACGTTGGACAGGGAAAACTAACACCGGGGAGCTGTTTTTT. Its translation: CASSLRWTGKTNTGELFF.